This passage covers 23 T cell receptor beta chains from one sample sequenced in a study of T cell responses to AZD1222 COVID-19 vaccine. Profiling relied on immunoSEQ multiplex PCR, and the TCRdb table lists in-frame clones only, not all of them. Counted here are approximately 97,000 clones, about 85% occurring once; the ten biggest clones make up 4% to 6%. The sample in question was peripheral blood, obtained on day 0 of AZD1222 vaccination. Every receptor here comes from an adult in good health.

The chain links TRBV6-1 to TRBJ1-3, with D unresolved. This CDR3 is 17 amino acids long. Germline V gene lookup returns CDR1 MNHNS and CDR2 SASEGT. With 0 bases removed from V and 4 bases from J, the gap between germline ends came to 16 bases. This CDR3 reads CASSEAPRPSGGNTIYF. In DNA form, the CDR3 reads TGTGCCAGCAGTGAAGCGCCCAGGCCGAGTGGAGGAAACACCATATATTTT.

J is TRBJ1-2 and V is TRBV6-1; 7 bases are a match to TRBD1. The V gene's germline CDR1 is MNHNS and CDR2 SASEGT. The CDR3 runs to 14 residues. The J segment lost 3 bases and the V segment lost 2 bases, leaving 3 bases of the junction unmatched. Here the CDR3 reads CASSERQGDYGYTF. CDR3 bases: TGTGCCAGCAGTGAAAGGCAGGGGGACTATGGCTACACCTTC.

This chain uses TRBV28 with TRBJ1-4, with 9 bases identical to TRBD1. Germline values: CDR1 MDHEN, CDR2 SYDVKM. The V segment lost 5 bases and the J segment 6 bases; nucleotides outside the gene matches: 7. The CDR3 runs to 15 residues. CDR3: CASSRPTGGDEKLFF. The CDR3 DNA is TGTGCCAGCAGTCGACCCACAGGGGGCGATGAAAAACTGTTTTTT. The entire variable domain, with the rest obtained from reference TRBV28 and TRBJ1-4, is as follows: DVKVTQSSRYLVKRTGEKVFLECVQDMDHENMFWYRQDPGLGLRLIYFSYDVKMKEKGDIPEGYSVSREKKERFSLILESASTNQTSMYLCASSRPTGGDEKLFFGSGTQLSVL.

The chain carries TRBV2 and TRBJ1-2; TRBD1 is a possible D gene (5 bases). The germline gives CDR1 SNHLY, CDR2 FYNNEI. V lost 1 base and J 0 bases, leaving 15 bases between the germline ends. The CDR3 consists of 17 residues. The CDR3, as DNA: TGTGCCAGCAGTGAAGTTATAGGGGACTTAGCTAACTATGGCTACACCTTC. It is translated as CASSEVIGDLANYGYTF.

The CDR3 spells CASSEAGANVLTF. CDR3 DNA sequence: TGTGCCAGCAGTGAAGCTGGGGCCAACGTCCTGACTTTC. The rearrangement joins TRBV6-1 to TRBJ2-6; D unresolved. Trimming cost V 0 bases and J 3 bases, with 0 bases left between them. Germline V gene lookup returns CDR1 MNHNS and CDR2 SASEGT. The CDR3 totals 13 residues.

This chain joins TRBV10-3 and TRBJ1-2; 7 nucleotides agree with TRBD1. Germline lookup yields CDR1 ENHRY and CDR2 SYGVKD. The trim removed 2 bases at V and 2 bases at J, leaving 5 bases unmatched. CDR3 length: 15 amino acids. In nucleotides, the CDR3 is TGTGCCATCAGTGAGAATCCAGGGGGAAACTATGGCTACACCTTC. This gives the protein CAISENPGGNYGYTF.

The chain couples TRBV19 to TRBJ1-2; D is perhaps TRBD1 (5 bases). With 3 bases removed from V and 7 bases from J, the gap between germline ends came to 15 bases. The CDR3 covers 14 residues. Germline lookup yields CDR1 LNHDA and CDR2 SQIVND (reference sequence). The CDR3 reads CASSIPRAGLGYTF. The DNA of the CDR3 is TGTGCCAGTAGTATCCCCAGGGCAGGGCTTGGCTACACCTTC.

This clone occurred a few times. This chain joins TRBV29-1 and TRBJ2-7; perhaps TRBD2 as D (6 bases). Between the trimmed V and J ends, which lost 4 bases and 5 bases, there was a span of 18 bases. Per the germline V gene, CDR1 is SQVTM and CDR2 is ANQGSEA. There are 14 residues in the CDR3. The CDR3 nucleotides read TGCAGCGTTGTCGGGGGTCCGGGAGCCAACGAGCAGTACTTC. Residues: CSVVGGPGANEQYF.

This clone appeared once. The chain is built from TRBV9 and TRBJ1-5; D gene unclear. Trimming took off 0 bases at V and 4 bases at J, with 5 bases between the two ends. The CDR3 consists of 13 residues. Germline V gives CDR1 SGDLS, CDR2 YYNGEE. The CDR3 spells CASSVGPNQPQHF. CDR3 DNA: TGTGCCAGCAGCGTAGGACCAAATCAGCCCCAGCATTTT.

The rearrangement uses TRBV6-4 and TRBJ1-1; D not resolved. Germline lookup yields CDR1 MRHNA and CDR2 SNTAGT. Trimming shortened V by 4 bases and J by 0 bases, and 9 bases separated the two germline ends. This CDR3 has 14 residues. This CDR3 is CASSANPVNTEAFF. In nucleotides, the CDR3 is TGTGCCAGCAGTGCTAACCCAGTGAACACTGAAGCTTTCTTT.

This chain links TRBV3-1 (or the pseudogene TRBV3-2) with TRBJ2-5; D uncertain. V lost 2 bases to trimming and J lost 5 bases, with 6 bases between them. The V gene's germline CDR1 is LGHDT and CDR2 YNNKEL (reference sequence). The CDR3 sequence is 12 residues long. CDR3 amino acids: CASSQRPETQYF. The CDR3 coding sequence is TGTGCCAGCAGCCAACGGCCGGAGACCCAGTACTTC.

The J gene is TRBJ1-1, the V gene TRBV4-1; D call uncertain. Germline V gene sequence: CDR1 MGHRA, CDR2 YSYEKL. The CDR3 is 17 amino acids. Trimming took 3 bases from V and 4 from J, leaving 21 bases between them. The CDR3 DNA is TGCGCCAGCAGCCAGACCCTCGGGGAAGGGTCGAGCACTGAAGCTTTCTTT. Protein product: CASSQTLGEGSSTEAFF.

The chain is built from TRBV2 and TRBJ1-2, with TRBD1 identical over 10 bases. The CDR3 loop spans 14 amino acids. With V trimmed by 6 bases and J by 2 bases, 3 bases remained unmatched. The germline V gene encodes CDR1 SNHLY and CDR2 FYNNEI. The CDR3 protein is CASRRQGANYGYTF. In DNA form, the CDR3 reads TGTGCCAGCAGGCGACAGGGGGCGAACTATGGCTACACCTTC.

This chain connects TRBV6-6 to TRBJ1-1; 9 nucleotides match TRBD1. Unmatched junction bases numbered 5, after V lost 5 bases and J lost 4 bases. This CDR3 spans 14 amino acids. Germline V gene sequence: CDR1 MNHNY, CDR2 SVGAGI (reference sequence). CDR3 nucleotide sequence: TGTGCCAGCAGTACTACAGGGGGCGCCACTGAAGCTTTCTTT. Translation: CASSTTGGATEAFF.

The table lists this clone with a few counts. The chain joins TRBV5-6 to TRBJ1-2, with D possibly matching TRBD1 (5 bases). The V gene's germline CDR1 is SGHDT and CDR2 YYEEEE. V was trimmed by 1 base and J by 8 bases, leaving 12 bases between them. This CDR3 has 13 residues. DNA of the CDR3: TGTGCCAGCAGCTTGCAGGGCGCGGAAGGCTACACCTTC. Translation: CASSLQGAEGYTF.

In the case of this clone: This same CDR3 is encoded by further DNA sequences in the sample. The rearrangement joins TRBV10-3 to TRBJ2-7; 8 bases align to TRBD1. This CDR3 has 16 residues. Per germline, CDR1 ENHRY and CDR2 SYGVKD. V lost 2 bases to trimming and J lost 0 bases; unmatched junction nucleotides: 6. CDR3 sequence reads: CAISEPRTGLSYEQYF. The CDR3 DNA sequence: TGTGCCATCAGTGAGCCACGGACAGGGCTCTCCTACGAGCAGTACTTC.

The rearrangement uses TRBV7-2 and TRBJ1-1, with D tentatively TRBD1 (5 bases). The V gene's germline CDR1 is SGHTA and CDR2 FQGNSA. The ends were cut back, 2 bases at V and 3 bases at J, with 10 bases in the middle. The CDR3 length is 14 residues. Written as DNA, the CDR3 is TGTGCCAGCAGCTTAATCCAGGGTGACACTGAAGCTTTCTTT. Protein product: CASSLIQGDTEAFF.

The chain recombines TRBV6-5 with TRBJ1-3, with D possibly being TRBD1 (5 bases). CDR3 length: 16 residues. Trimming pared 4 bases from V and 4 bases from J, leaving 17 bases between. Germline CDR1 reads MNHEY; CDR2 reads SVGAGI. The CDR3, as DNA: TGTGCCAGCAGTTCCGGGGCAGGGATTCCAGGAAACACCATATATTTT. Protein sequence: CASSSGAGIPGNTIYF.

The genes are TRBV6-2 or TRBV6-3 and TRBJ2-1, with D possibly matching TRBD2 (5 bases). Per the germline V gene, CDR1 is MNHEY and CDR2 is SVGEGT. The CDR3 totals 16 residues. Trimming removed 5 bases at V and 0 bases at J, with 14 bases between. The CDR3 spells CASSNDFGSSYNEQFF. The CDR3 region has the DNA TGTGCCAGCAGTAACGACTTTGGGAGCTCCTACAATGAGCAGTTCTTC.

The chain combines TRBV7-2 with TRBJ2-1, with no clear D. In germline, CDR1 is SGHTA, CDR2 FQGNSA. This CDR3 is built from 15 residues. Between the trimmed V and J ends, which lost 5 bases and 0 bases, there was a span of 11 bases. CDR3 sequence reads: CASSRTSGSYNEQFF. The CDR3 DNA follows: TGTGCCAGCAGCCGGACGTCAGGCTCCTACAATGAGCAGTTCTTC. The full variable domain, completed using reference TRBV7-2 and TRBJ2-1, is GAGVSQSPSNKVTEKGKDVELRCDPISGHTALYWYRQSLGQGLEFLIYFQGNSAPDKSGLPSDRFSAERTGGSVSTLTIQRTQQEDSAVYLCASSRTSGSYNEQFFGPGTRLTVL.

The chain employs TRBV28 and TRBJ1-3; tentatively, D is TRBD1 (5 bases). This CDR3 spans 16 amino acids. Germline loops: CDR1 MDHEN, CDR2 SYDVKM. V dropped 3 bases and J dropped 4 bases, with 16 bases sitting between them. Written as DNA, the CDR3 is TGTGCCAGCAGTTTGCTCCCTGGGGCGTCGGGAAACACCATATATTTT. This translates into CASSLLPGASGNTIYF.

This chain links TRBV6-2 or TRBV6-3 with TRBJ1-1; the match to TRBD1 covers 9 bases. Germline V gene sequence: CDR1 MNHEY, CDR2 SVGEGT. The CDR3 covers 17 residues. The J segment lost 4 bases and the V segment lost 4 bases, leaving 13 bases of the junction unmatched. The CDR3 DNA is TGTGCCAGCAGTTCCCTCGGACAGGGGATGTTGTCCACTGAAGCTTTCTTT. Amino acids: CASSSLGQGMLSTEAFF.

This sequence joins TRBV12-3 or TRBV12-4 and TRBJ1-1; D not resolved. V gave up 5 bases and J gave up 1 base, with 8 bases separating them. This CDR3 is built from 13 residues. The CDR3 reads CASSPTGNTEAFF. The CDR3 bases are TGTGCCAGCAGTCCGACGGGGAACACTGAAGCTTTCTTT.